This entry is about one T cell receptor beta chain. This specimen belongs to a study of blood T cell repertoires in COVID-19. Overall study: The origin of the acute and convalescent COVID-19 samples was the United States, Italy and Spain. T cells, B-cell-depleted T cells, or PBMCs supplied cDNA or gDNA.

How the authors handled the data: The assay estimated nucleated cells by amplifying reference gene primers. Sequenced by immunoSEQ multiplex PCR; TCRdb stores in-frame clones only, minus some. The V and J calls and clone size are taken from that table; D and trimming were inferred from the DNA. This sample has hundreds of thousands of clones; less than 90% occur once, and the top ten carry around 18%. V dropped 3 bases and J dropped 3 bases, with 8 bases sitting between them. Germline CDR1 and CDR2: MNHEY and SVGAGI. This CDR3 has 13 residues. The sequence came from a woman of 80 years or more with active or convalescent COVID-19. The rearrangement links TRBV6-5 to TRBJ1-2; D is perhaps TRBD1 (5 bases). Source material: peripheral blood. The CDR3 sequence: CASSYIGDYGYTF. CDR3 DNA sequence: TGTGCCAGCAGTTATATAGGGGACTATGGCTACACCTTC.